The 23 T cell receptor beta chains below were found in one sample sequenced in a study of response to subunit inactivated influenza vaccine. TCRdb re-called the RT-PCR reads through MiXCR, storing one row per CDR3 protein. This sample has about 480,000 distinct CDR3 sequences, with less than 30% found just once. Sample: CD4+ T cells sorted from PBMCs, taken around 5 days after vaccination. The source of these receptors is a man in his fifties who received an inactivated influenza vaccine.

Note on this clonotype: The germline gene is not matched at one end of the junction; a read error may be the cause. CDR3 amino acids: CASSPVAGTNNDQFF. Here the CDR3 DNA reads TGTGCCAGCTCACCGGTCGCGGGGACGAACAATGATCAGTTCTTC. V usage is TRBV18 and J usage is TRBJ2-1, with D possibly matching TRBD2 (6 bases). Germline lookup yields CDR1 KGHSH and CDR2 LQKENI. The CDR3 totals 15 residues.

The table lists this clonotype with a few counts. The J gene is TRBJ2-1, the V gene TRBV12-3 or TRBV12-4; 7 bases agree with TRBD2. V was pared by 3 bases and J by 7 bases, with 3 bases of the junction left unmatched. The CDR3 length is 13 residues. The CDR3, as DNA: TGTGCCAGCAGTTTGCGGGAGAGAAATGAGCAGTTCTTC. Translation gives CASSLRERNEQFF.

This clonotype showed up just a few times. This sequence joins TRBV6-1 and TRBJ2-5; D is ambiguous. From germline, CDR1 is MNHNS and CDR2 SASEGT. The CDR3 is made up of 12 amino acids. The V end was cut by 9 bases, the J end by 0 bases, with 8 bases between. CDR3 in amino acids: CASTEYQETQYF. Written as DNA, the CDR3 is TGTGCCAGTACAGAGTACCAAGAGACCCAGTACTTC.

The chain employs TRBV15 and TRBJ2-1; D ambiguous. CDR1 and CDR2 from the germline V gene are LNHNV and YYDKDF (reference sequence). The CDR3 is 12 amino acids. Trimming removed 7 bases from V and 7 bases from J, with 11 bases in between. The CDR3 reads CATTKEGNEQFF. CDR3 DNA sequence: TGTGCCACCACGAAAGAAGGGAATGAGCAGTTCTTC.

V is TRBV24-1 and J is TRBJ2-1, with D perhaps matching TRBD2 (5 bases). Germline V CDR1 and CDR2: KGHDR, SFDVKD. V shed 4 bases and J shed 0 bases, with 12 bases lying between them. The CDR3 sequence is 16 residues long. The CDR3 here is CATSETGMSSYNEQFF. The CDR3 DNA reads as TGTGCCACCAGTGAAACCGGGATGAGCTCCTACAATGAGCAGTTCTTC.

This chain links TRBV6-6 with TRBJ2-1, with D uncertain. V lost 4 bases and J 6 bases, leaving 13 bases between the germline ends. CDR1 MNHNY and CDR2 SVGAGI come from the germline V gene (reference sequence). This CDR3 comprises 14 residues. CDR3 amino acids: CASSSLDPPNEQFF. CDR3 in DNA: TGTGCCAGCAGTTCCCTCGACCCCCCCAATGAGCAGTTCTTC.

This chain connects TRBV20-1 to TRBJ2-7; TRBD1 matches at 8 bases. The CDR3 sequence is 14 residues long. J was trimmed by 4 bases and V by 5 bases; bases with no gene match: 10. The germline CDR1 and CDR2 sequences are DFQATT and SNEGSKA (reference sequence). CDR3 sequence reads: CSARPGTGQYEQYF. CDR3 nucleotides: TGCAGTGCTCGACCCGGGACAGGACAGTACGAGCAGTACTTC.

This clonotype was recorded a few times. The gene calls are TRBV9 and TRBJ1-1; the D gene is possibly TRBD1 (5 bases). V lost 0 bases and J lost 4, with 10 bases in between. Germline V gives CDR1 SGDLS, CDR2 YYNGEE. The length of the CDR3 is 14 residues. This CDR3 reads CASSVADSSTEAFF. In nucleotides, the CDR3 is TGTGCCAGCAGCGTAGCTGACAGCAGCACTGAAGCTTTCTTT.

This clonotype was counted a few times. The J gene is TRBJ1-5, the V gene TRBV20-1, with TRBD1 matching over 9 bases. J lost 1 base, V lost 3 bases, and 4 bases had no gene match. Germline V lookup: CDR1 DFQATT, CDR2 SNEGSKA (reference sequence). CDR3 length equals 15 residues. The CDR3 nucleotides read TGCAGTGCTAGTGGACAGGGGTCCAGCAATCAGCCCCAGCATTTT. Residues: CSASGQGSSNQPQHF.

V gene TRBV5-5 combines with J gene TRBJ1-4; 9 nucleotides match TRBD1. Germline CDR1 reads SGHKS; CDR2 reads YYEKEE (reference sequence). CDR3 length: 15 amino acids. The J segment lost 4 bases and the V segment lost 3 bases, leaving 4 bases of the junction unmatched. The CDR3 region has the DNA TGTGCCAGCAGCTCGCCGGGACAGGGTAATGAAAAACTGTTTTTT. Translated, it gives CASSSPGQGNEKLFF.

In its sample, this clonotype was seen a few times. The chain uses TRBV15 and TRBJ1-2, with D maybe TRBD1 (5 bases). This CDR3 is built from 14 residues. V lost 1 base and J 1 base, leaving 7 bases between the germline ends. From germline, CDR1 is LNHNV and CDR2 YYDKDF (reference sequence). The CDR3 DNA sequence: TGTGCCACCAGCAGAGGGGGGGGTAACTATGGCTACACCTTC. Translation: CATSRGGGNYGYTF. The full variable domain, rest sourced from reference TRBV15 and TRBJ1-2, is DAMVIQNPRYQVTQFGKPVTLSCSQTLNHNVMYWYQQKSSQAPKLLFHYYDKDFNNEADTPDNFQSRRPNTSFCFLDIRSPGLGDTAMYLCATSRGGGNYGYTFGSGTRLTVV.

This clonotype occurred a few times. The J gene is TRBJ1-1, the V gene TRBV6-4, with 7 positions matching TRBD1. With V trimmed by 6 bases and J by 1 base, 2 bases remained unmatched. This CDR3 is built from 13 residues. CDR1 is MRHNA and CDR2 is SNTAGT in the germline V gene. CDR3 residues: CASRTGPNTEAFF. CDR3 in DNA: TGTGCCAGCAGGACAGGGCCGAACACTGAAGCTTTCTTT.

This chain uses TRBV6-1 with TRBJ1-2, with 8 bases matching TRBD1. After removal of 10 bases from V and 5 bases from J, the junction contained 9 bases not matched to a gene. The CDR3 is made up of 13 amino acids. Germline loops: CDR1 MNHNS, CDR2 SASEGT. CDR3 DNA sequence: TGTGCCACCCAAGGACAGGGCGTATATGGCTACACCTTC. This translates into CATQGQGVYGYTF.

The chain has TRBV7-2 and TRBJ2-5; perhaps TRBD2 as D (7 bases). The CDR3 contains 16 residues. Trimming left V 5 bases short and J 5 bases short, with 21 bases between. The germline gives CDR1 SGHTA, CDR2 FQGNSA. CDR3 DNA sequence: TGTGCCAGCAGCCCAAGGATGGGGGGGGCACGGGAGACCCAGTACTTC. Protein sequence: CASSPRMGGARETQYF.

This clonotype turned up a few times. The J gene is TRBJ2-1, the V gene TRBV10-3, with TRBD1 identical over 9 bases. The V gene's germline CDR1 is ENHRY and CDR2 SYGVKD. There are 13 residues in the CDR3. J gave up 9 bases and V 3 bases, and 3 bases lay outside the gene matches. CDR3 region: CAISEQGASEQFF. In DNA, the CDR3 is TGTGCCATCAGTGAACAGGGGGCAAGTGAGCAGTTCTTC.

This clonotype was detected many times. The junction shows a germline mismatch at one end, possibly a read error. The chain links TRBV5-1 to TRBJ1-1; tentative D call: TRBD1 (5 bases). This CDR3 spans 14 amino acids. Germline-derived CDR1 and CDR2 are SGHRS and YFSETQ. The CDR3 DNA is TGTGCCAGCAGCCCCGGGGGTATGAACACTGAAGCTTTCTTT. It codes for CASSPGGMNTEAFF.

The chain has TRBV18 and TRBJ2-3; TRBD1 or TRBD2 may be the D gene (5 bases each). This CDR3 is built from 15 residues. The V end was cut by 8 bases, the J end by 2 bases, with 17 bases between. The V gene's germline CDR1 is KGHSH and CDR2 LQKENI. The CDR3 region is CASQGPQQATDTQYF. The CDR3 bases are TGTGCCAGCCAGGGACCCCAGCAGGCCACAGATACGCAGTATTTT.

The J gene is TRBJ2-7, the V gene TRBV15; no firm D call. The V end was cut by 3 bases, the J end by 2 bases, with 8 bases between. There are 13 residues in the CDR3. Looked up from germline, CDR1 is LNHNV and CDR2 is YYDKDF (reference sequence). The CDR3 DNA is TGTGCCACCAGCAGGGGGTTGACCTACGAGCAGTACTTC. Amino acids: CATSRGLTYEQYF.

This clonotype was observed a handful of times. The chain couples TRBV21-1 to TRBJ1-1. TRBV21-1 is a recognized pseudogene. This CDR3 is 14 amino acids long. The CDR3 here is CASSMGSENTEAFF. CDR3 sequence (DNA): TGTGCCAGCAGCATGGGGTCAGAAAACACTGAAGCTTTCTTT.

This clonotype has only a few counts. This chain links TRBV7-9 with TRBJ2-1; D is possibly TRBD2 (5 bases). The CDR3 is 13 residues long. From germline, CDR1 is SEHNR and CDR2 FQNEAQ (reference sequence). V was pared by 6 bases and J by 5 bases, with 11 bases between. This CDR3 reads CASRTQRDNEQFF. The CDR3 DNA is TGTGCCAGCAGGACACAGAGGGACAATGAGCAGTTCTTC. The whole variable domain, filled in from reference TRBV7-9 and TRBJ2-1, reads DTGVSQNPRHKITKRGQNVTFRCDPISEHNRLYWYRQTLGQGPEFLTYFQNEAQLEKSRLLSDRFSAERPKGSFSTLEIQRTEQGDSAMYLCASRTQRDNEQFFGPGTRLTVL.

With regard to this clonotype: One end of the junction does not line up with germline, which may come from a read error. The rearrangement links TRBV12-3 or TRBV12-4 to TRBJ2-6; 7 nucleotides line up with TRBD1. CDR3 size: 19 residues. CDR3 coding DNA: TGTGCCCGCAGTACTCATGTGTGGGACAGTAGCTCTGGGGCCAACGTCCTGACTTTC. Translation: CARSTHVWDSSSGANVLTF.

This clonotype was observed a few times. V is TRBV10-3 and J is TRBJ2-7, with D possibly TRBD2 on 7 matching bases. Between the trimmed V and J ends, which lost 3 bases and 3 bases, there was a span of 30 bases. This CDR3 is 20 amino acids long. Germline V lookup: CDR1 ENHRY, CDR2 SYGVKD. The CDR3 DNA follows: TGTGCCATCAGTGACCGGGGGGCGGACGGGGTAAGCCCCCTCTTCTACGAGCAGTACTTC. Its protein is CAISDRGADGVSPLFYEQYF.

A few counts support this clonotype. The V gene is TRBV9, the J gene TRBJ2-2, with unresolved D. CDR1 is SGDLS and CDR2 is YYNGEE in the germline V gene. This CDR3 has 12 residues. The V end was cut by 1 base, the J end by 7 bases, with 5 bases between. The DNA of the CDR3 is TGTGCCAGCAGCGTACGAAACGGGGAGCTGTTTTTT. Translation gives CASSVRNGELFF.